This entry lists 27 T cell receptor beta chains sequenced from one sample in a study of beta chain features in type 1 diabetes. Reverse transcription of all isolated RNA meant that expressed TCRB transcripts were sequenced. The assay was immunoSEQ multiplex PCR, and TCRdb's table has in-frame clones only and misses some. The sample carries about 180,000 clones, more than 10% recorded once. Sequenced material: central memory CD4+ T cells from blood. These receptor sequences come from a woman aged 18-29 years in good health.

This clone was found many times. This sequence joins TRBV6-5 and TRBJ2-1; 9 bases align to TRBD1. J gave up 4 bases and V 2 bases, and 3 bases lay outside the gene matches. Germline CDR1 MNHEY, CDR2 SVGAGI. This CDR3 region has 15 residues. CDR3 region: CASSYAGTGYNEQFF. DNA of the CDR3: TGTGCCAGCAGTTACGCCGGGACAGGGTACAATGAGCAGTTCTTC.

This clone appeared a few times. This chain uses TRBV30 with TRBJ2-7, with D unresolved. Trimming cost V 1 base and J 0 bases, with 4 bases left between them. Germline V gene data show CDR1 as GTSNPN and CDR2 as SVGIG (reference sequence). CDR3 length: 12 residues. The DNA for the CDR3 is TGTGCCTGGAGTGCAGGCTCCTACGAGCAGTACTTC. Amino acids: CAWSAGSYEQYF.

The chain is built from TRBV30 and TRBJ2-7; D remains ambiguous. Trimming pared 1 base from V and 4 bases from J, leaving 8 bases between. CDR1 is GTSNPN and CDR2 is SVGIG in the germline V gene (reference sequence). This CDR3 is 12 amino acids long. CDR3 sequence: CAWSASYYEQYF. DNA of the CDR3: TGTGCCTGGAGTGCCTCGTATTACGAGCAGTACTTC.

The chain has TRBV13 and TRBJ1-3; no firm D call. The CDR3 contains 12 residues. Germline CDR1 PRHDT, CDR2 FYEKMQ (reference sequence). The ends were cut back, 4 bases at V and 7 bases at J, with 8 bases in the middle. Here the CDR3 reads CASSSQRNTIYF. The DNA of the CDR3 is TGTGCCAGCAGCTCCCAGAGGAACACCATATATTTT.

The V and J genes are TRBV5-1 and TRBJ1-4; possible D gene TRBD1, 5 bases. V lost 4 bases, J lost 0 bases, and 7 bases lay in between. The CDR3 contains 14 residues. CDR1 SGHRS and CDR2 YFSETQ come from the germline V gene. As DNA, the CDR3 is TGCGCCAGCAGCCGGGACTCAACTAATGAAAAACTGTTTTTT. This encodes CASSRDSTNEKLFF.

CDR3 coding DNA: TGTGCCAGCAGTTTAATGAGCTACGAGCAGTACTTC. This encodes CASSLMSYEQYF. V gene TRBV28 combines with J gene TRBJ2-7; no definite D call. Looked up from germline, CDR1 is MDHEN and CDR2 is SYDVKM. The CDR3 contains 12 residues. Trimming pared 2 bases from V and 3 bases from J, leaving 5 bases between. The full variable domain, with the rest looked up from reference TRBV28 and TRBJ2-7, is DVKVTQSSRYLVKRTGEKVFLECVQDMDHENMFWYRQDPGLGLRLIYFSYDVKMKEKGDIPEGYSVSREKKERFSLILESASTNQTSMYLCASSLMSYEQYFGPGTRLTVT.

This clone has only a few counts. The chain recombines TRBV11-1 with TRBJ2-2; TRBD1 matches at 7 bases. The germline V gene has CDR1 SGHAT and CDR2 FQDESV (reference sequence). The CDR3 is made up of 15 amino acids. Trimming took 5 bases from V and 7 from J; bases not matched to a gene: 10. Here the CDR3 DNA reads TGTGCCAGCAGCCAGACAACAGGGGCGGACGGGGAGCTGTTTTTT. The encoded protein is CASSQTTGADGELFF. Based on the CDR3 plus reference TRBV11-1 and TRBJ2-2, the full variable domain is EAEVAQSPRYKITEKSQAVAFWCDPISGHATLYWYRQILGQGPELLVQFQDESVVDDSQLPKDRFSAERLKGVDSTLKIQPAELGDSAMYLCASSQTTGADGELFFGEGSRLTVL.

In its sample, this clone was seen many times. J is TRBJ1-4 and V is TRBV9; D call uncertain. Trimming pared 0 bases from V and 4 bases from J, leaving 10 bases between. This CDR3 region has 15 residues. Germline CDR1 reads SGDLS; CDR2 reads YYNGEE. CDR3 residues: CASSVAPSFNEKLFF. CDR3 DNA: TGTGCCAGCAGCGTAGCTCCCAGTTTTAATGAAAAACTGTTTTTT. Based on the CDR3 plus reference TRBV9 and TRBJ1-4, the full variable domain is DSGVTQTPKHLITATGQRVTLRCSPRSGDLSVYWYQQSLDQGLQFLIQYYNGEERAKGNILERFSAQQFPDLHSELNLSSLELGDSALYFCASSVAPSFNEKLFFGSGTQLSVL.

The chain uses TRBV29-1 and TRBJ2-7; 8 positions agree with TRBD2. Germline V gives CDR1 SQVTM, CDR2 ANQGSEA. After removal of 3 bases from V and 4 bases from J, the junction contained 2 bases not matched to a gene. CDR3 length equals 12 residues. The CDR3 sequence is CSVDAGGYEQYF. The CDR3 nucleotides are TGCAGCGTTGATGCGGGAGGTTACGAGCAGTACTTC.

In its sample, this clone was seen a few times. The chain carries TRBV12-5 and TRBJ1-1, with D possibly being TRBD1 (5 bases). CDR3 size: 14 residues. CDR1 and CDR2 (germline): LGHNT, FRNRAP. Trimming took 1 base from V and 3 from J, leaving 9 bases between them. CDR3 amino acids: CASGLGRVDTEAFF. The CDR3 DNA is TGTGCTAGTGGTTTGGGCAGGGTGGACACTGAAGCTTTCTTT. The full variable domain, its missing parts supplied by reference TRBV12-5 and TRBJ1-1, is DARVTQTPRHKVTEMGQEVTMRCQPILGHNTVFWYRQTMMQGLELLAYFRNRAPLDDSGMPKDRFSAEMPDATLATLKIQPSEPRDSAVYFCASGLGRVDTEAFFGQGTRLTVV.

Details on this clone: Germline is not matched at one junction end, which may reflect a read error. CDR3 sequence (DNA): TGTGCCAGCTCACCGGGGGACAGGGTCGAGACCAAGTACTTC. It yields the protein CASSPGDRVETKYF. The chain employs TRBV18 and TRBJ2-5; 9 bases align to TRBD1. CDR3 length: 14 residues. Germline CDR1 is KGHSH and CDR2 is LQKENI.

This clone was recorded a few times. V usage is TRBV4-1 and J usage is TRBJ1-5; TRBD1 matches 8 bases. Germline V gene sequence: CDR1 MGHRA, CDR2 YSYEKL. The V segment lost 0 bases and the J segment 3 bases; nucleotides outside the gene matches: 7. This CDR3 is 17 amino acids long. CDR3 amino acids: CASSQDPTTGANQPQHF. CDR3 bases: TGCGCCAGCAGCCAAGACCCTACGACAGGGGCCAATCAGCCCCAGCATTTT.

This chain joins TRBV28 and TRBJ2-7; D is ambiguous. Germline V gene sequence: CDR1 MDHEN, CDR2 SYDVKM. The CDR3 has 14 residues. V lost 5 bases to trimming and J lost 6 bases, with 17 bases between them. CDR3 sequence: CASSPTVPRREQYF. Here the CDR3 DNA reads TGTGCCAGCAGTCCCACGGTCCCCAGGCGCGAGCAGTACTTC.

The chain joins TRBV11-1 to TRBJ1-1; TRBD1 agrees at 7 bases. The CDR3 has 13 amino acids. Germline CDR1 and CDR2: SGHAT and FQDESV (reference sequence). V lost 6 bases, J lost 3 bases, and 4 bases stayed unmatched. CDR3 amino acids: CASRGTADTEAFF. The CDR3 DNA reads TGTGCCAGCAGGGGGACAGCGGACACTGAAGCTTTCTTT.

The chain has TRBV2 and TRBJ1-5; 7 bases agree with TRBD1. Germline V CDR1 and CDR2: SNHLY, FYNNEI. The CDR3 contains 15 residues. The junction had 11 bases not matched to a gene; V was cut back by 6 bases and J by 6 bases. CDR3 region: CASRQDRQSSQPQHF. The DNA of the CDR3 is TGTGCCAGCAGGCAGGACAGGCAGTCGAGTCAGCCCCAGCATTTT.

The V call is TRBV6-5, the J call TRBJ2-5, with a weak D call TRBD2 (6 bases). Germline CDR1 is MNHEY and CDR2 is SVGAGI. The CDR3 contains 15 residues. Trimming pared 0 bases from V and 2 bases from J, leaving 10 bases between. CDR3 sequence reads: CASSYSSAGQETQYF. The CDR3 coding sequence is TGTGCCAGCAGTTACTCGAGTGCGGGGCAAGAGACCCAGTACTTC.

This clone was counted a few times. The chain carries TRBV6-5 and TRBJ1-2; 10 positions match TRBD1. Germline CDR1 MNHEY, CDR2 SVGAGI. The CDR3 has 15 amino acids. V gave up 4 bases and J gave up 7 bases; unmatched junction bases: 9. CDR3 bases: TGTGCCAGCAGTTCAGCATACCGGGACAGGGGTGGCTACACCTTC. This gives the protein CASSSAYRDRGGYTF.

This clone showed up just a few times. The V gene is TRBV5-1, the J gene TRBJ2-7, with 7 nucleotides matching TRBD1. Looked up from germline, CDR1 is SGHRS and CDR2 is YFSETQ. The CDR3 spans 16 residues. V was pared by 2 bases and J by 6 bases, with 14 bases of the junction left unmatched. CDR3 region: CASSFGQGNRGIEQYF. CDR3 nucleotide sequence: TGCGCCAGCAGCTTTGGCCAGGGGAACAGGGGCATCGAGCAGTACTTC. Filled out from reference TRBV5-1 and TRBJ2-7, the complete variable domain reads KAGVTQTPRYLIKTRGQQVTLSCSPISGHRSVSWYQQTPGQGLQFLFEYFSETQRNKGNFPGRFSGRQFSNSRSEMNVSTLELGDSALYLCASSFGQGNRGIEQYFGPGTRLTVT.

J is TRBJ1-2 and V is TRBV7-2, with 7 bases identical to TRBD1. This CDR3 region has 15 residues. Germline V gene sequence: CDR1 SGHTA, CDR2 FQGNSA. J lost 2 bases, V lost 5 bases, and 8 bases had no gene match. The CDR3 coding sequence is TGTGCCAGCAGCCCCTACAGGGGTGAGAACTATGGCTACACCTTC. This gives the protein CASSPYRGENYGYTF.

This clone was detected a few times. Other DNA sequences from this sample encode an identical CDR3 as well. The V call is TRBV18, the J call TRBJ2-7, with a weak D call TRBD2 (7 bases). The CDR3 length is 17 residues. Germline CDR1 and CDR2: KGHSH and LQKENI. The V end lost 6 bases, the J end lost 0 bases, and 21 bases lay between the germline ends. The CDR3 is CASSPRGGGASSYEQYF. Written as DNA, the CDR3 is TGTGCCAGCTCCCCGAGGGGGGGCGGAGCTAGCTCCTACGAGCAGTACTTC.

The gene calls are TRBV5-1 and TRBJ1-5; tentative D call: TRBD1 (5 bases). Looked up from germline, CDR1 is SGHRS and CDR2 is YFSETQ. Trimming took off 5 bases at V and 7 bases at J, with 13 bases between the two ends. This CDR3 comprises 13 residues. For the CDR3, the DNA is TGCGCCAGCAGTCCCGACAGAGAGCAGCCCCAGCATTTT. Amino acid sequence: CASSPDREQPQHF. Filled out from reference TRBV5-1 and TRBJ1-5, the complete variable domain reads KAGVTQTPRYLIKTRGQQVTLSCSPISGHRSVSWYQQTPGQGLQFLFEYFSETQRNKGNFPGRFSGRQFSNSRSEMNVSTLELGDSALYLCASSPDREQPQHFGDGTRLSIL.

This clone was found many times. This CDR3 is CASSFRGGSTKFSSYNEQFF. In nucleotides, the CDR3 is TGTGCCAGCAGCTTCAGGGGTGGAAGTACCAAATTCAGCTCCTACAATGAGCAGTTCTTC. The chain carries TRBV11-3 and TRBJ2-1; a weak D match, TRBD1 (6 bases). In germline, CDR1 is SGHNT, CDR2 YENEEA. The CDR3 runs 20 residues. Trimming cost V 3 bases and J 0 bases, with 24 bases left between them.

The rearrangement joins TRBV18 to TRBJ2-7, with D tentatively TRBD2 (6 bases). V lost 2 bases and J 2 bases, leaving 10 bases between the germline ends. CDR3 size: 14 residues. The V gene's germline CDR1 is KGHSH and CDR2 LQKENI. CDR3 region: CASSPSGTAYEQYF. The DNA of the CDR3 is TGTGCCAGCTCACCATCGGGGACTGCCTACGAGCAGTACTTC.

V gene TRBV12-5 combines with J gene TRBJ2-7; D is perhaps TRBD1 (6 bases). CDR3 length equals 13 residues. Trimming took off 1 base at V and 9 bases at J, with 13 bases between the two ends. Germline V gene sequence: CDR1 LGHNT, CDR2 FRNRAP. The CDR3, as DNA: TGTGCTAGTGGTTTGGGGGAGACAGGCGTGCAGTACTTC. Translated: CASGLGETGVQYF.

This clone occurred a few times. The chain links TRBV30 to TRBJ1-5; TRBD1 might be the D (5 bases). The CDR3 sequence is 15 residues long. The germline V and J ends were trimmed by 1 base and 5 bases, with 15 bases remaining between them. CDR1 and CDR2 (germline): GTSNPN, SVGIG (reference sequence). CDR3: CAWSADLGGDQPQHF. CDR3 nucleotides: TGTGCCTGGAGTGCCGACCTCGGGGGAGATCAGCCCCAGCATTTT.

A few counts support this clone. The rearrangement links TRBV7-9 to TRBJ2-1; TRBD1 aligns across 8 bases. Per the germline V gene, CDR1 is SEHNR and CDR2 is FQNEAQ (reference sequence). Trimming cost V 3 bases and J 3 bases; bases outside gene matches: 1. The CDR3 extends over 14 amino acids. In DNA form, the CDR3 reads TGTGCCAGCAGCTTGGGACAGGACTACAATGAGCAGTTCTTC. Amino acid sequence: CASSLGQDYNEQFF.

This clone was seen only a few times. The rearrangement joins TRBV5-6 to TRBJ2-2; D is perhaps TRBD2 (5 bases). This CDR3 has 14 residues. Trimming pared 2 bases from V and 5 bases from J, leaving 10 bases between. Germline assignment: CDR1 SGHDT and CDR2 YYEEEE. This CDR3 is CASSFGLLTGELFF. In DNA, the CDR3 is TGTGCCAGCAGCTTCGGACTTTTAACCGGGGAGCTGTTTTTT.